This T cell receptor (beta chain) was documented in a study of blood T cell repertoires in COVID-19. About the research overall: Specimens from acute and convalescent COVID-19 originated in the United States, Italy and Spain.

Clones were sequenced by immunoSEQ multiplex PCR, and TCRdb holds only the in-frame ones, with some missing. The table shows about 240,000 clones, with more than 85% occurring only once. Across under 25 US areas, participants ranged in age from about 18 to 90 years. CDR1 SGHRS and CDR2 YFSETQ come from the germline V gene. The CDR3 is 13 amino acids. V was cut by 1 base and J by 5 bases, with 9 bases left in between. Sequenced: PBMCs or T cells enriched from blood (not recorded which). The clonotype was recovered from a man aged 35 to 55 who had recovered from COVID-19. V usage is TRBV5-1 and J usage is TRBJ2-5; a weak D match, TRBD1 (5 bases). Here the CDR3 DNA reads TGCGCCAGCAGCTTGTCAGGGTGGGAGACCCAGTACTTC. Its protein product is CASSLSGWETQYF. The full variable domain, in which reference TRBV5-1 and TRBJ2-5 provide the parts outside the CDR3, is KAGVTQTPRYLIKTRGQQVTLSCSPISGHRSVSWYQQTPGQGLQFLFEYFSETQRNKGNFPGRFSGRQFSNSRSEMNVSTLELGDSALYLCASSLSGWETQYFGPGTRLLVL.